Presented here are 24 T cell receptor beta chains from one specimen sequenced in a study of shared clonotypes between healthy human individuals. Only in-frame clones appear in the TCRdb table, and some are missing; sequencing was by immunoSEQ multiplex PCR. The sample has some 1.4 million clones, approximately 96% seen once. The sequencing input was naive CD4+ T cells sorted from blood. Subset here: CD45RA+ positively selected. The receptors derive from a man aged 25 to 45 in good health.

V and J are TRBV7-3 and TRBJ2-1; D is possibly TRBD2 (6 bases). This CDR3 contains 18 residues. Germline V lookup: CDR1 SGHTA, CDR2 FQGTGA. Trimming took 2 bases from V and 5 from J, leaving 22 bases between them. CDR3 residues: CASSLLGGGHWGDNEQFF. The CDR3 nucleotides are TGTGCCAGCAGCTTATTGGGTGGCGGTCACTGGGGGGACAATGAGCAGTTCTTC.

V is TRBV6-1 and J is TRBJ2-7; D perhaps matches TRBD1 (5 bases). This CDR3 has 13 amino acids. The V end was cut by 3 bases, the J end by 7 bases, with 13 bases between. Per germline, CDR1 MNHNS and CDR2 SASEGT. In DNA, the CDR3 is TGTGCCAGCAGTGAGAAAGGGGTAGAAGAGCAGTACTTC. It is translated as CASSEKGVEEQYF.

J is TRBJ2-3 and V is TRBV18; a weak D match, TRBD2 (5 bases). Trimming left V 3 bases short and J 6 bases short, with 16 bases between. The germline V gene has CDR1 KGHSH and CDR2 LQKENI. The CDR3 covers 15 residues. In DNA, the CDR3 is TGTGCCAGCTCACCTTTAGCGACCGGCGGGGATACGCAGTATTTT. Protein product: CASSPLATGGDTQYF.

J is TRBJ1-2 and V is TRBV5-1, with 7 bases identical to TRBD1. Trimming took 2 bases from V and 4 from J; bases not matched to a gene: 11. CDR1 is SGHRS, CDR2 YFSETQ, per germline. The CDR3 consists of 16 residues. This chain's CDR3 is CASSLNVPGQSYGYTF. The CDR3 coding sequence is TGCGCCAGCAGCTTAAACGTCCCGGGACAGAGCTATGGCTACACCTTC.

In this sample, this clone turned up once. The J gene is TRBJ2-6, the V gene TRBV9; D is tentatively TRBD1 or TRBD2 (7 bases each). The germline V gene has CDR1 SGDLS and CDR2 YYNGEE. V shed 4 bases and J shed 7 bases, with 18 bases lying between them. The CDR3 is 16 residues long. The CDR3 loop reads CASSPREGAHANVLTF. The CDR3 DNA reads TGTGCCAGCAGCCCGAGGGAGGGGGCTCATGCCAACGTCCTGACTTTC.

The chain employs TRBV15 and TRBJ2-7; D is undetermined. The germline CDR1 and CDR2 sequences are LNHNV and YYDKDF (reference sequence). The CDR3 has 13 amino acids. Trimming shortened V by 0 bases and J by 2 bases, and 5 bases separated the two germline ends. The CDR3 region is CATSREIAYEQYF. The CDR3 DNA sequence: TGTGCCACCAGCAGAGAGATCGCCTACGAGCAGTACTTC.

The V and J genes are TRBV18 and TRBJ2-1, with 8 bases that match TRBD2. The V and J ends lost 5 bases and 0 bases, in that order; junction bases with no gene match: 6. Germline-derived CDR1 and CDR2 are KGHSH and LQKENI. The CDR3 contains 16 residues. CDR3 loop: CASSRTSGASYNEQFF. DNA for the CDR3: TGTGCCAGCTCAAGAACTAGCGGAGCCTCCTACAATGAGCAGTTCTTC. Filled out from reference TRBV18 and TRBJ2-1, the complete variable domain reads NAGVMQNPRHLVRRRGQEARLRCSPMKGHSHVYWYRQLPEEGLKFMVYLQKENIIDESGMPKERFSAEFPKEGPSILRIQQVVRGDSAAYFCASSRTSGASYNEQFFGPGTRLTVL.

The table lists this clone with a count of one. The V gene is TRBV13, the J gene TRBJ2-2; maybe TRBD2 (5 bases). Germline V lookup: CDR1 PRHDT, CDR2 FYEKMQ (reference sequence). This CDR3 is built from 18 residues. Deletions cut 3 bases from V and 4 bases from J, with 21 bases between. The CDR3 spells CASSFRRSGIHSTGELFF. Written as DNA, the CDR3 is TGTGCCAGCAGCTTCAGGCGATCCGGGATCCACTCCACCGGGGAGCTGTTTTTT.

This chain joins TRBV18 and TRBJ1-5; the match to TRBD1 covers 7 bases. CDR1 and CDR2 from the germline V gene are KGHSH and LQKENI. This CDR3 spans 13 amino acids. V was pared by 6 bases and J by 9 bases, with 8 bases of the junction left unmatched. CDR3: CASSVGTAAPQHF. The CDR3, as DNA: TGTGCCAGCTCGGTCGGGACAGCTGCGCCCCAGCATTTT.

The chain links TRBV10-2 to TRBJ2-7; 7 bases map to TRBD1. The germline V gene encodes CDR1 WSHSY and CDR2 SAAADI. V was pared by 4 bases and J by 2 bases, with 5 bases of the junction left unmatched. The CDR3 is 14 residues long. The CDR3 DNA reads TGCGCCAGCAGTGGAAAGGGGGCCACCTACGAGCAGTACTTC. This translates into CASSGKGATYEQYF.

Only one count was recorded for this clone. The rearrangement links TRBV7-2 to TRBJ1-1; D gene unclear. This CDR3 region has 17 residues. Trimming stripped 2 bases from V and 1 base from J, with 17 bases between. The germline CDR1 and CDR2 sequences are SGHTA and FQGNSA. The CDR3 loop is CASSLNGVGQANTEAFF. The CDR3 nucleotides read TGTGCCAGCAGCTTAAATGGGGTCGGGCAAGCGAACACTGAAGCTTTCTTT.

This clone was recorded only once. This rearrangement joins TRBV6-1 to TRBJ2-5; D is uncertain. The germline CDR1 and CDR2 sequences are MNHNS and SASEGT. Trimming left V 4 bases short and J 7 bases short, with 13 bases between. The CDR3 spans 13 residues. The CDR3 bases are TGTGCCAGCAGTGCGGCTCCCTTGCGGACCCAGTACTTC. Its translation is CASSAAPLRTQYF.

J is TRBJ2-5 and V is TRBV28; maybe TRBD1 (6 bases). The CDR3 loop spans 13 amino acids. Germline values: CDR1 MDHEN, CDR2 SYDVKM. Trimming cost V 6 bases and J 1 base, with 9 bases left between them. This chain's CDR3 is CASRGDIQETQYF. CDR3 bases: TGTGCCAGCAGGGGGGACATCCAAGAGACCCAGTACTTC.

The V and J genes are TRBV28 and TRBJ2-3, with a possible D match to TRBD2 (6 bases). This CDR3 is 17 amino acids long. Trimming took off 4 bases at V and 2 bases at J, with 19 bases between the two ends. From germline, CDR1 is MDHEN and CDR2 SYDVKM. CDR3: CASSYQLVQRATDTQYF. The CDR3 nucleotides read TGTGCCAGCAGTTACCAACTTGTCCAGCGGGCCACAGATACGCAGTATTTT.

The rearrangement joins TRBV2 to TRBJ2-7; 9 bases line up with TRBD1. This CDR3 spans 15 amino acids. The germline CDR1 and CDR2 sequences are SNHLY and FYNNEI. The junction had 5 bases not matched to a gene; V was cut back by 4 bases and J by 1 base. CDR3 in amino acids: CASSGRDRESYEQYF. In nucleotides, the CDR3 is TGTGCCAGCAGTGGCCGGGACAGGGAGTCCTACGAGCAGTACTTC.

CDR3 DNA: TGTGCCAGCAGCCGTCAGGCTAACGCGAACACCGGGGAGCTGTTTTTT. Protein sequence: CASSRQANANTGELFF. The chain links TRBV7-3 to TRBJ2-2; no clear D gene. The germline V and J ends were trimmed by 5 bases and 0 bases, with 13 bases remaining between them. The CDR3 is made up of 16 amino acids. Germline CDR1 and CDR2: SGHTA and FQGTGA.

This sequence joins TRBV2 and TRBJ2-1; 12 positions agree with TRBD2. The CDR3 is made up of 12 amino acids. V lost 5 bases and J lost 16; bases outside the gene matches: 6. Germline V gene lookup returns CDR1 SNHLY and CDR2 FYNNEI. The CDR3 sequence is CASSPWTSGIFF. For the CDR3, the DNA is TGTGCCAGCAGTCCTTGGACTAGCGGGATCTTCTTC. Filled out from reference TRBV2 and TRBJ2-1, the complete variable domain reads EPEVTQTPSHQVTQMGQEVILRCVPISNHLYFYWYRQILGQKVEFLVSFYNNEISEKSEIFDDQFSVERPDGSNFTLKIRSTKLEDSAMYFCASSPWTSGIFFGPGTRLTVL.

CDR3 residues: CASSVHPGLAIYEQYF. The CDR3 DNA is TGTGCCAGCAGCGTACACCCGGGACTAGCGATCTACGAGCAGTACTTC. The rearrangement links TRBV5-5 to TRBJ2-7, with 10 bases fitting TRBD2. Germline CDR1 and CDR2: SGHKS and YYEKEE (reference sequence). CDR3 length: 16 residues. Trimming took 4 bases from V and 3 from J; bases not matched to a gene: 10. The entire variable domain, with the rest obtained from reference TRBV5-5 and TRBJ2-7, is as follows: DAGVTQSPTHLIKTRGQQVTLRCSPISGHKSVSWYQQVLGQGPQFIFQYYEKEERGRGNFPDRFSARQFPNYSSELNVNALLLGDSALYLCASSVHPGLAIYEQYFGPGTRLTVT.

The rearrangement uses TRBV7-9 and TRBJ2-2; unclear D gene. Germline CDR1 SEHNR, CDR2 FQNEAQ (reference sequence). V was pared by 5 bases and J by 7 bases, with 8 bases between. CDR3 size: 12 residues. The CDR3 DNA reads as TGTGCCAGCAGCCCACTCCTCGGGGAGCTGTTTTTT. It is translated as CASSPLLGELFF.

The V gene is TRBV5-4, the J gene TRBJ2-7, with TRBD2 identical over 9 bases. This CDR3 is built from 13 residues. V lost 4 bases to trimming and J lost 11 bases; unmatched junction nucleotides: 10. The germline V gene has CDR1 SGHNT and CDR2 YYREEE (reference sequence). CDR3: CASSRGTSPFEYF. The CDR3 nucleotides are TGTGCCAGCAGCCGAGGGACTAGCCCCTTCGAGTACTTC.

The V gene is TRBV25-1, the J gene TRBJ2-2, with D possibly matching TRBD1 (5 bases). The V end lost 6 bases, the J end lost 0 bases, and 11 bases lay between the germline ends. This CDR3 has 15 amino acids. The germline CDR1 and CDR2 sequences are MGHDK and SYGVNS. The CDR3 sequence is CASSIDSANTGELFF. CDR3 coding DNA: TGTGCCAGCAGCATAGACAGCGCGAACACCGGGGAGCTGTTTTTT.

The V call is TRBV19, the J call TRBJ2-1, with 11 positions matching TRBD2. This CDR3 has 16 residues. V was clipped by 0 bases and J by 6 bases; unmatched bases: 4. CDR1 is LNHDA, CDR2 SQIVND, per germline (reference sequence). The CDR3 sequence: CASSIDSGLAVNEQFF. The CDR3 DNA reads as TGTGCCAGTAGTATAGATTCGGGACTAGCGGTCAATGAGCAGTTCTTC. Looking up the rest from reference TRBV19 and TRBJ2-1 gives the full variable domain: DGGITQSPKYLFRKEGQNVTLSCEQNLNHDAMYWYRQDPGQGLRLIYYSQIVNDFQKGDIAEGYSVSREKKESFPLTVTSAQKNPTAFYLCASSIDSGLAVNEQFFGPGTRLTVL.

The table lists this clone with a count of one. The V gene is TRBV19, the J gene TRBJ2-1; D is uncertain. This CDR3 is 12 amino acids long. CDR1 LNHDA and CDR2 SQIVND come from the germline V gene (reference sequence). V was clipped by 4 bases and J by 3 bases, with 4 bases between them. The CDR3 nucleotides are TGTGCCAGTAGTAAGATCTACAATGAGCAGTTCTTC. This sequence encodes CASSKIYNEQFF.

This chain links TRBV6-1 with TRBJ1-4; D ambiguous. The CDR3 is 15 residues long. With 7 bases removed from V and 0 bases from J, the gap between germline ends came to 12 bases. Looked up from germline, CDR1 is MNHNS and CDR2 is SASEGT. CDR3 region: CASNRMKATNEKLFF. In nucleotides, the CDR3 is TGTGCCAGCAACCGTATGAAGGCAACTAATGAAAAACTGTTTTTT.